Below, 21 T cell receptor beta chains from the same sample are listed, as sequenced in a study of cytomegalovirus exposure and HLA in healthy donors (dated by TCRdb to about 2017). Receptors were amplified or captured by the immunoSEQ multiplex PCR assay. The multiplex PCR relied on a mix of 60 forward primers for TCR Vbeta segments and 13 reverse primers for TCR Jbeta segments. TCRdb obtained this table from immuneACCESS and retained in-frame rearrangements with V and J assigned. These tables miss some clones; where compared with another copy, unresolved V genes account for less than half of the shortfall, and the remainder is unexplained. The sample contains 150,000 to 200,000 clones, approximately 71% of them found a single time. The top ten clonotypes cover about 11% of the sample. Material: PBMCs. The receptor source for this set is a man aged 18 to 35 in good health and CMV-seropositive.

V usage is TRBV6-1 and J usage is TRBJ1-2, with D perhaps matching TRBD1 (6 bases). Germline CDR1 reads MNHNS; CDR2 reads SASEGT. Trimming stripped 3 bases from V and 2 bases from J, with 13 bases between. This CDR3 has 15 residues. The CDR3 loop reads CASSDWTAFNYGYTF. CDR3 coding DNA: TGTGCCAGCAGTGACTGGACAGCATTCAACTATGGCTACACCTTC.

The chain recombines TRBV28 with TRBJ2-1; TRBD2 is a possible D gene (6 bases). V was clipped by 6 bases and J by 4 bases, with 19 bases between them. The CDR3 contains 16 residues. Germline values: CDR1 MDHEN, CDR2 SYDVKM. The CDR3 here is CASREGPAGPYNEQFF. CDR3 nucleotide sequence: TGTGCCAGCAGGGAGGGGCCGGCGGGACCGTACAATGAGCAGTTCTTC.

This clone has more than one count but fewer than ten. This chain connects TRBV7-2 to TRBJ2-3; D not resolved. There are 12 residues in the CDR3. Germline CDR1 reads SGHTA; CDR2 reads FQGNSA. V was pared by 3 bases and J by 4 bases, with 5 bases between. CDR3 amino acids: CASSFSADTQYF. The CDR3 coding sequence is TGTGCCAGCAGCTTTTCGGCAGATACGCAGTATTTT.

The J gene is TRBJ2-3, the V gene TRBV28, with D tentatively TRBD2 (5 bases). With 10 bases removed from V and 1 base from J, the gap between germline ends came to 12 bases. Germline V lookup: CDR1 MDHEN, CDR2 SYDVKM. The CDR3 consists of 13 residues. This chain's CDR3 is CATVIGGTDTQYF. In nucleotides, the CDR3 is TGTGCCACCGTCATCGGGGGCACAGATACGCAGTATTTT.

The table lists this clone with a few counts. This CDR3 reads CASSYPVGDTDTQYF. As DNA, the CDR3 is TGTGCCAGCAGCTACCCCGTGGGAGACACAGATACGCAGTATTTT. This chain connects TRBV7-2 to TRBJ2-3, with a possible D match to TRBD2 (5 bases). V lost 4 bases to trimming and J lost 2 bases, with 13 bases between them. The CDR3 has 15 residues. Germline CDR1 and CDR2: SGHTA and FQGNSA.

This clone is a singleton in its sample. The CDR3 nucleotides read TGTGCCAGCAGCTTGAAGGCAGGGCCGACCTATGGCTACACCTTC. It specifies CASSLKAGPTYGYTF. V and J are TRBV11-2 and TRBJ1-2, with D perhaps TRBD1 (5 bases). V was clipped by 3 bases and J by 4 bases, with 15 bases between them. This CDR3 comprises 15 residues. From germline, CDR1 is SGHAT and CDR2 FQNNGV.

The chain links TRBV6-5 to TRBJ2-7; TRBD2 matches 11 bases. The CDR3 is 15 residues long. The V segment lost 4 bases and the J segment 5 bases; nucleotides outside the gene matches: 7. Looked up from germline, CDR1 is MNHEY and CDR2 is SVGAGI. This CDR3 is CASSSAGLAVHEQYF. DNA of the CDR3: TGTGCCAGCAGTTCCGCGGGACTAGCGGTTCACGAGCAGTACTTC.

J is TRBJ2-1 and V is TRBV20-1, with a weak D call TRBD1 (6 bases). The CDR3 has 8 amino acids. The V end lost 8 bases, the J end lost 12 bases, and 8 bases lay between the germline ends. The germline gives CDR1 DFQATT, CDR2 SNEGSKA (reference sequence). The CDR3 sequence is CSRGGQFF. The CDR3 bases are TGCAGTAGAGGGGGGCAGTTCTTC.

The V call is TRBV11-2, the J call TRBJ2-5, with a possible D match to TRBD1 (5 bases). CDR1 and CDR2 (germline): SGHAT, FQNNGV. V shed 2 bases and J shed 4 bases, with 11 bases lying between them. CDR3 length: 14 amino acids. The chain's CDR3 is CASSLYRRGETQYF. The DNA for the CDR3 is TGTGCCAGCAGCTTATACCGAAGGGGAGAGACCCAGTACTTC. Full variable domain (remainder filled in from reference TRBV11-2 and TRBJ2-5): EAGVAQSPRYKIIEKRQSVAFWCNPISGHATLYWYQQILGQGPKLLIQFQNNGVVDDSQLPKDRFSAERLKGVDSTLKIQPAKLEDSAVYLCASSLYRRGETQYFGPGTRLLVL.

The CDR3 nucleotides are TGTGCCAGCAGCTTACGGGACACCGGGGAGCTGTTTTTT. Translation: CASSLRDTGELFF. V usage is TRBV7-9 and J usage is TRBJ2-2; D gene ambiguous. Germline CDR1 reads SEHNR; CDR2 reads FQNEAQ (reference sequence). The CDR3 runs 13 residues. Trimming pared 2 bases from V and 3 bases from J, leaving 4 bases between.

The chain employs TRBV7-9 and TRBJ2-3, with 15 bases that match TRBD2. The CDR3 consists of 19 residues. From germline, CDR1 is SEHNR and CDR2 FQNEAQ (reference sequence). V gave up 5 bases and J gave up 3 bases; unmatched junction bases: 12. The CDR3 protein is CASSLGLAGGPLGTDTQYF. Here the CDR3 DNA reads TGTGCCAGCAGCCTCGGACTAGCGGGAGGGCCACTGGGGACAGATACGCAGTATTTT. Full variable domain (remainder filled in from reference TRBV7-9 and TRBJ2-3): DTGVSQNPRHKITKRGQNVTFRCDPISEHNRLYWYRQTLGQGPEFLTYFQNEAQLEKSRLLSDRFSAERPKGSFSTLEIQRTEQGDSAMYLCASSLGLAGGPLGTDTQYFGPGTRLTVL.

In this sample, this clone turned up a few times. The V call is TRBV9, the J call TRBJ2-3, with 7 nucleotides matching TRBD2. Trimming removed 3 bases from V and 1 base from J; junction bases left unmatched: 5. Germline lookup yields CDR1 SGDLS and CDR2 YYNGEE. The CDR3 covers 15 residues. The chain's CDR3 is CASSGAGVGTDTQYF. CDR3 sequence (DNA): TGTGCCAGCAGCGGGGCGGGAGTTGGCACAGATACGCAGTATTTT.

This clone was counted a few times. The V and J genes are TRBV19 and TRBJ1-1; D not certain. Trimming took off 3 bases at V and 5 bases at J, with 19 bases between the two ends. This CDR3 spans 16 amino acids. CDR1 and CDR2 (germline): LNHDA, SQIVND (reference sequence). CDR3: CASSISLGSGRTEAFF. The CDR3 DNA follows: TGTGCCAGTAGTATCTCCTTAGGCTCGGGGAGGACTGAAGCTTTCTTT. Using reference TRBV19 and TRBJ1-1 for the parts outside the CDR3, the full variable domain is DGGITQSPKYLFRKEGQNVTLSCEQNLNHDAMYWYRQDPGQGLRLIYYSQIVNDFQKGDIAEGYSVSREKKESFPLTVTSAQKNPTAFYLCASSISLGSGRTEAFFGQGTRLTVV.

The V call is TRBV28, the J call TRBJ1-2; 10 bases are shared with TRBD1. The CDR3 runs to 15 residues. The germline CDR1 and CDR2 sequences are MDHEN and SYDVKM. V dropped 6 bases and J dropped 5; count of bases not matched to a gene: 9. The CDR3 sequence: CASRGEDRGSYGYTF. Written as DNA, the CDR3 is TGTGCCAGCAGGGGGGAGGACAGGGGGTCATATGGCTACACCTTC.

This clone was observed a handful of times. CDR3 in amino acids: CASSQGAGGRVGELFF. In nucleotides, the CDR3 is TGCGCCAGCAGCCAAGGGGCAGGGGGTAGGGTCGGGGAGCTGTTTTTT. The V and J genes are TRBV4-1 and TRBJ2-2; 7 nucleotides align to TRBD1. Unmatched junction bases numbered 9, after V lost 1 base and J lost 7 bases. The CDR3 runs 16 residues. Germline loops: CDR1 MGHRA, CDR2 YSYEKL.

The chain joins TRBV5-1 to TRBJ1-1; 9 bases map to TRBD1. With 4 bases clipped from V and 8 bases from J, the junction kept 18 bases outside the gene matches. Germline CDR1 SGHRS, CDR2 YFSETQ. The CDR3 totals 17 residues. CDR3 in amino acids: CASSNLPGTGSWIEAFF. The CDR3 DNA sequence: TGCGCCAGCAGCAACCTGCCCGGGACAGGGAGTTGGATCGAAGCTTTCTTT.

This chain connects TRBV7-9 to TRBJ2-2, with unresolved D. This CDR3 has 16 residues. Deletions cut 4 bases from V and 3 bases from J, with 15 bases between. Germline assignment: CDR1 SEHNR and CDR2 FQNEAQ (reference sequence). CDR3 protein: CASSSGARTYTGELFF. The CDR3 DNA reads TGTGCCAGCAGCTCGGGTGCCAGAACTTACACCGGGGAGCTGTTTTTT.

The chain employs TRBV28 and TRBJ2-5; TRBD1 might be the D (6 bases). CDR3 length: 14 residues. Germline V gives CDR1 MDHEN, CDR2 SYDVKM. The V end lost 2 bases, the J end lost 4 bases, and 11 bases lay between the germline ends. The CDR3 loop reads CASSLPGRGETQYF. The CDR3 DNA is TGTGCCAGCAGTTTACCGGGCAGGGGAGAGACCCAGTACTTC.

The rearrangement links TRBV7-2 to TRBJ1-4; a weak D match, TRBD1 (5 bases). Germline values: CDR1 SGHTA, CDR2 FQGNSA. The CDR3 spans 14 residues. Trimming left V 1 base short and J 8 bases short, with 11 bases between. In nucleotides, the CDR3 is TGTGCCAGCAGCTTAGGCGGGGGAAGCGAAAAACTGTTTTTT. It yields the protein CASSLGGGSEKLFF.

This clone was counted a few times. CDR3 sequence: CAWSVRRLAGVVETQYF. CDR3 DNA sequence: TGTGCCTGGAGTGTACGGAGACTAGCGGGAGTCGTGGAGACCCAGTACTTC. The gene calls are TRBV30 and TRBJ2-5; 12 positions agree with TRBD2. V was clipped by 0 bases and J by 5 bases; unmatched bases: 10. CDR3 length: 17 residues. Per the germline V gene, CDR1 is GTSNPN and CDR2 is SVGIG (reference sequence).

The chain combines TRBV7-8 with TRBJ2-7; possible D gene TRBD2, 6 bases. The CDR3 consists of 13 residues. V was shortened by 1 base and J by 9 bases, with 13 bases between the two germline ends. In germline, CDR1 is SGHVS, CDR2 FQNEAQ. CDR3 residues: CASSLEGLRGQYF. The CDR3 nucleotides read TGTGCCAGCAGCTTAGAGGGACTCCGAGGGCAGTACTTC.